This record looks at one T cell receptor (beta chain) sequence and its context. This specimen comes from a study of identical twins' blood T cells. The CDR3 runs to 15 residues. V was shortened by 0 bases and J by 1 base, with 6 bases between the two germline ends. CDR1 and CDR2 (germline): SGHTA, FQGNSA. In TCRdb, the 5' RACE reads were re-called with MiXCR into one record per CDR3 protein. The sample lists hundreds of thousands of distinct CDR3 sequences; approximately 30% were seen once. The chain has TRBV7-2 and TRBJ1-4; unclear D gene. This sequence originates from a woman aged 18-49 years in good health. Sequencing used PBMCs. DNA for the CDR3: TGTGCCAGCAGCTTAGCCAGTCAAACTAATGAAAAACTGTTTTTT. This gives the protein CASSLASQTNEKLFF.